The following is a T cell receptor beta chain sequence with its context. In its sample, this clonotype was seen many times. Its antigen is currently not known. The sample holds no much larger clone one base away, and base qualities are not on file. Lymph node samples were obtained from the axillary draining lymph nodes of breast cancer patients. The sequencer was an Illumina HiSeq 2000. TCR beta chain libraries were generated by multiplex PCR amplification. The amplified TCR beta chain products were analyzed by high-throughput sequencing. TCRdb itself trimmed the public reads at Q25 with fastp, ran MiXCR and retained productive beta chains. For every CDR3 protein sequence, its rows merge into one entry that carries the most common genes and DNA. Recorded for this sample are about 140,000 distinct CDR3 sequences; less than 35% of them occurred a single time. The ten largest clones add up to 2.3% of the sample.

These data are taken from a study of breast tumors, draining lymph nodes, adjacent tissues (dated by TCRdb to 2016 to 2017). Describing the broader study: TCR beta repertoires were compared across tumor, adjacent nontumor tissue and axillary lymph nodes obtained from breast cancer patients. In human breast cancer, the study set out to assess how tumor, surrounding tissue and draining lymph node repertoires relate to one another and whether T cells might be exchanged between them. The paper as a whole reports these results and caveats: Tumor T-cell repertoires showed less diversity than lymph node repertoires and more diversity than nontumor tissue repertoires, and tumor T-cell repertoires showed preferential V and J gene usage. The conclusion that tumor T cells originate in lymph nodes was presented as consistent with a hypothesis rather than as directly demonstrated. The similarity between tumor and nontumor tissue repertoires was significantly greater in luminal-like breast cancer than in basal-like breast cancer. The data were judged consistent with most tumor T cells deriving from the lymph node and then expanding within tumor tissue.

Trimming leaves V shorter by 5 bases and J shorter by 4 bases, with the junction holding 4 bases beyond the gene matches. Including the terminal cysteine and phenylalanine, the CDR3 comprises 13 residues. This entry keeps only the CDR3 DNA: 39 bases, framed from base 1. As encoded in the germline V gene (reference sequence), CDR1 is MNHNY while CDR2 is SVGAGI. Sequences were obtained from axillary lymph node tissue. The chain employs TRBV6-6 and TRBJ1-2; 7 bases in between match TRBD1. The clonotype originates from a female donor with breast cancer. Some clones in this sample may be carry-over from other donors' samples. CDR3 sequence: CASSPGQVYGYTF. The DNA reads TGTGCCAGCAGTCCCGGACAGGTCTATGGCTACACCTTC.